The 29 T cell receptor beta chains presented below share a single source sample, sequenced in a study of CD8+ T cells in alopecia areata. Sample treatment: oral pan-JAK inhibitor, 5-10 mg twice daily. Extraction of RNA preceded its reverse transcription into cDNA, which served as the sequencing template. Here immunoSEQ multiplex PCR was the method, and the copy in TCRdb shows in-frame clones only, minus some. The repertoire holds 150,000 to 200,000 clones, over 55% seen once, with about 0.94% in the top ten. The sequences come from CD4+ T cells sorted from blood, collected at week 24, from a patient treated with tofacitinib. The source of these receptors is a human donor with alopecia areata.

This clone was seen once. This chain uses TRBV30 with TRBJ1-1; 8 bases align to TRBD1. Germline CDR1 reads GTSNPN; CDR2 reads SVGIG (reference sequence). There are 13 residues in the CDR3. With 6 bases clipped from V and 5 bases from J, the junction kept 8 bases outside the gene matches. The CDR3 coding sequence is TGTGCCTGCCACAGGGGGGCCGGGACTGAAGCTTTCTTT. It encodes CACHRGAGTEAFF.

This clone occurred once. J is TRBJ2-7 and V is TRBV29-1; 8 bases agree with TRBD1. There are 13 residues in the CDR3. Germline values: CDR1 SQVTM, CDR2 ANQGSEA. Germline trimming cut 4 bases from V and 7 bases from J; bases unmatched to any gene: 9. CDR3 residues: CSVGRQGAREQYF. The CDR3 DNA sequence: TGCAGCGTTGGGCGGCAGGGGGCGCGGGAGCAGTACTTC.

V is TRBV11-2 and J is TRBJ2-1, with 8 bases that match TRBD2. CDR3 length: 14 residues. Germline loops: CDR1 SGHAT, CDR2 FQNNGV. Trimming removed 7 bases from V and 2 bases from J; junction bases left unmatched: 4. Here the CDR3 reads CASTQAGAYNEQFF. CDR3 coding DNA: TGTGCCAGCACCCAAGCGGGGGCCTACAATGAGCAGTTCTTC.

The chain is built from TRBV14 and TRBJ2-7; no reliable D call. Germline V gene lookup returns CDR1 SGHDN and CDR2 FVKESK. The CDR3 totals 15 residues. Trimming shortened V by 0 bases and J by 0 bases, and 9 bases separated the two germline ends. This CDR3 reads CASSQDTASSYEQYF. The CDR3 DNA sequence: TGTGCCAGCAGCCAAGACACAGCATCCTCCTACGAGCAGTACTTC.

The chain uses TRBV13 and TRBJ2-7, with D unclear. Trimming took off 5 bases at V and 0 bases at J, with 17 bases between the two ends. The length of the CDR3 is 16 residues. The germline V gene encodes CDR1 PRHDT and CDR2 FYEKMQ (reference sequence). CDR3 amino acids: CASSEVEGSLSYEQYF. The CDR3 region has the DNA TGTGCCAGCAGCGAAGTGGAAGGCAGTCTCTCCTACGAGCAGTACTTC.

The gene calls are TRBV2 and TRBJ1-2, with a weak D call TRBD1 (6 bases). Trimming removed 4 bases at V and 2 bases at J, with 11 bases between. From germline, CDR1 is SNHLY and CDR2 FYNNEI. The CDR3 length is 14 residues. In nucleotides, the CDR3 is TGTGCCAGCAGTGGAGGGGGGGCCAACTATGGCTACACCTTC. Protein: CASSGGGANYGYTF.

This chain connects TRBV14 to TRBJ1-2; D possibly corresponds to TRBD1 (6 bases). This CDR3 spans 13 amino acids. Germline CDR1 SGHDN, CDR2 FVKESK. Trimming shortened V by 4 bases and J by 4 bases, and 10 bases separated the two germline ends. The CDR3 DNA reads TGTGCCAGCAGCCCCGGGACATCCTATGGCTACACCTTC. Translating gives CASSPGTSYGYTF.

In this sample, this clone turned up a few times. This chain joins TRBV4-3 and TRBJ1-4, with 7 bases fitting TRBD1. CDR3 size: 15 residues. In germline, CDR1 is LGHNA, CDR2 YSLEER. J gave up 7 bases and V 0 bases, and 5 bases lay outside the gene matches. CDR3 amino acids: CASSQEAGTVEKLFF. The DNA of the CDR3 is TGCGCCAGCAGCCAAGAAGCGGGGACAGTTGAAAAACTGTTTTTT.

V gene TRBV29-1 combines with J gene TRBJ2-1; 10 nucleotides agree with TRBD1. The CDR3 covers 11 residues. V gave up 7 bases and J gave up 8 bases; unmatched junction bases: 2. Looked up from germline, CDR1 is SQVTM and CDR2 is ANQGSEA. The DNA of the CDR3 is TGCAGCGGGGGGACAGGGGATGAGCAGTTCTTC. It translates to CSGGTGDEQFF.

This clone was detected a few times. The V and J genes are TRBV11-2 and TRBJ2-5; D is unresolved. The germline V gene has CDR1 SGHAT and CDR2 FQNNGV. Trimming took off 7 bases at V and 4 bases at J, with 13 bases between the two ends. The CDR3 runs to 13 residues. CDR3 bases: TGTGCCAGCACGGGCATCACCCCAGAGACCCAGTACTTC. Translated, it gives CASTGITPETQYF.

This clone was found once. This chain links TRBV7-2 with TRBJ2-4; possible D gene TRBD1, 6 bases. V lost 1 base and J lost 4, with 20 bases in between. Germline lookup yields CDR1 SGHTA and CDR2 FQGNSA. The CDR3 covers 18 residues. The DNA of the CDR3 is TGTGCCAGCAGCTTAGGGCCGGAGACAGGCTGGGGGAAAAACATTCAGTACTTC. It translates to CASSLGPETGWGKNIQYF. Drawing the rest from reference TRBV7-2 and TRBJ2-4, the complete variable domain is GAGVSQSPSNKVTEKGKDVELRCDPISGHTALYWYRQSLGQGLEFLIYFQGNSAPDKSGLPSDRFSAERTGGSVSTLTIQRTQQEDSAVYLCASSLGPETGWGKNIQYFGAGTRLSVL.

The V call is TRBV4-1, the J call TRBJ2-7; D not resolved. The CDR3 contains 15 residues. V was trimmed by 3 bases and J by 4 bases, leaving 16 bases between them. In germline, CDR1 is MGHRA, CDR2 YSYEKL. This chain's CDR3 is CASSQARATPYEQYF. CDR3 nucleotides: TGCGCCAGCAGCCAGGCACGAGCAACCCCTTACGAGCAGTACTTC.

This clone was picked up a small number of times. The rearrangement uses TRBV7-2 and TRBJ2-5; 7 nucleotides align to TRBD2. The CDR3 is 15 residues long. V was pared by 5 bases and J by 4 bases, with 10 bases of the junction left unmatched. Germline CDR1 SGHTA, CDR2 FQGNSA. CDR3 in amino acids: CASSATGTTGETQYF. The CDR3 nucleotides read TGTGCCAGCAGCGCGACTGGGACTACCGGAGAGACCCAGTACTTC.

Comment on this clone: At one end the junction does not follow the germline gene, possibly because of a read error. The V call is TRBV29-1, the J call TRBJ1-4; D ambiguous. Germline V CDR1 and CDR2: SQVTM, ANQGSEA. CDR3 length: 12 amino acids. CDR3 in amino acids: CSVQERHEKLFF. The CDR3 DNA reads as TGCAGCGTTCAAGAGCGGCATGAAAAACTGTTTTTT.

In its sample, this clone was seen a few times. This sample also contains other DNA sequences that code for the same CDR3. The rearrangement links TRBV2 to TRBJ1-5; D call uncertain. There are 14 residues in the CDR3. V was trimmed by 4 bases and J by 4 bases, leaving 11 bases between them. The germline V gene has CDR1 SNHLY and CDR2 FYNNEI. CDR3 in DNA: TGTGCCAGCAGTGGAACAGAGAATAATCAGCCCCAGCATTTT. As protein: CASSGTENNQPQHF.

As regards this clone: Other DNA sequences of this sample code for an identical CDR3. CDR3 amino acids: CSVEGQAYEQYF. Written as DNA, the CDR3 is TGCAGCGTTGAAGGACAGGCCTACGAGCAGTACTTC. This chain uses TRBV29-1 with TRBJ2-7, with TRBD1 as a possible D gene (6 bases). Trimming left V 1 base short and J 2 bases short, with 6 bases between. This CDR3 region has 12 residues. Germline assignment: CDR1 SQVTM and CDR2 ANQGSEA.

This clone was found a few times. The rearrangement joins TRBV4-1 to TRBJ2-1, with a weak D call TRBD1 (5 bases). The CDR3 has 14 residues. Between the trimmed V and J ends, which lost 1 base and 7 bases, there was a span of 11 bases. Germline CDR1 and CDR2: MGHRA and YSYEKL. The CDR3 DNA reads as TGCGCCAGCAGCCAAGTCTACCAGGGAAATGAGCAGTTCTTC. It yields the protein CASSQVYQGNEQFF.

The V gene is TRBV6-4, the J gene TRBJ2-6; maybe TRBD1 (5 bases). CDR1 and CDR2 from the germline V gene are MRHNA and SNTAGT. This CDR3 has 16 amino acids. V lost 4 bases and J 0 bases, leaving 10 bases between the germline ends. CDR3 region: CASSGRTHSGANVLTF. DNA for the CDR3: TGTGCCAGCAGTGGACGGACACACTCTGGGGCCAACGTCCTGACTTTC.

A few counts support this clone. This chain connects TRBV29-1 to TRBJ2-3; D is uncertain. V was trimmed by 7 bases and J by 4 bases, leaving 12 bases between them. The CDR3 is 12 residues long. Germline CDR1 SQVTM, CDR2 ANQGSEA. The CDR3 sequence: CSAHLAADTQYF. The CDR3 nucleotides are TGCAGCGCCCACCTGGCCGCAGATACGCAGTATTTT.

This chain connects TRBV29-1 to TRBJ2-1; D gene ambiguous. V lost 3 bases and J lost 7, with 10 bases in between. The CDR3 consists of 12 residues. The germline CDR1 and CDR2 sequences are SQVTM and ANQGSEA. The CDR3 DNA reads as TGCAGCGTTGATCGAAATGGGAATGAGCAGTTCTTC. Translating it yields CSVDRNGNEQFF.

The chain combines TRBV7-2 with TRBJ1-6; unclear D gene. Germline V gene data show CDR1 as SGHTA and CDR2 as FQGNSA. The CDR3 is 14 residues long. The V and J ends lost 6 bases and 0 bases respectively, with 6 bases between them. The CDR3 reads CASSTSSYNSPLHF. Written as DNA, the CDR3 is TGTGCCAGCAGTACAAGCTCCTATAATTCACCCCTCCACTTT.

The chain recombines TRBV30 with TRBJ1-2; 7 nucleotides align to TRBD1. The germline CDR1 and CDR2 sequences are GTSNPN and SVGIG (reference sequence). The V gene end was trimmed by 1 base and the J gene end by 4 bases; junction bases not matched to a gene: 12. This CDR3 has 16 amino acids. The CDR3 region is CAWSGGQSKVGYGYTF. CDR3 bases: TGTGCCTGGAGTGGGGGACAGTCAAAGGTGGGCTATGGCTACACCTTC.

The V call is TRBV5-6, the J call TRBJ1-1; tentatively, D is TRBD1 (5 bases). The germline gives CDR1 SGHDT, CDR2 YYEEEE. The CDR3 loop spans 13 amino acids. The ends were cut back, 2 bases at V and 5 bases at J, with 10 bases in the middle. The CDR3 spells CASSFLTATEAFF. CDR3 DNA sequence: TGTGCCAGCAGCTTTCTGACAGCAACTGAAGCTTTCTTT.

The chain combines TRBV29-1 with TRBJ2-7, with TRBD1 as a possible D gene (6 bases). Trimming left V 8 bases short and J 0 bases short, with 11 bases between. From germline, CDR1 is SQVTM and CDR2 ANQGSEA. This CDR3 has 12 amino acids. CDR3 residues: CSPRGHSYEQYF. CDR3 DNA: TGCAGCCCCCGGGGACACTCCTACGAGCAGTACTTC.

This chain uses TRBV5-1 with TRBJ1-4; no clear D. Trimming removed 0 bases at V and 5 bases at J, with 11 bases between. The CDR3 has 15 residues. Germline values: CDR1 SGHRS, CDR2 YFSETQ. The CDR3 nucleotides are TGCGCCAGCAGCTTGGGGGCAGTAGCGAATGAAAAACTGTTTTTT. This codes for CASSLGAVANEKLFF.

The count of this clone is one. The J gene is TRBJ1-6, the V gene TRBV5-1; D is ambiguous. The CDR3 runs to 13 residues. CDR1 and CDR2 (germline): SGHRS, YFSETQ. The germline V and J ends were trimmed by 4 bases and 7 bases, with 9 bases remaining between them. The CDR3: CASSKERNSPLHF. The CDR3 nucleotides are TGCGCCAGCAGCAAGGAGAGGAATTCACCCCTCCACTTT.

This clone was found a few times. The V call is TRBV12-5, the J call TRBJ2-1; 8 bases agree with TRBD1. The CDR3 extends over 15 amino acids. The germline V gene has CDR1 LGHNT and CDR2 FRNRAP. After removal of 7 bases from V and 2 bases from J, the junction contained 7 bases not matched to a gene. The CDR3 bases are TGTGCTAGTGCCCGGACAGGGAGGACCTACAATGAGCAGTTCTTC. Translated: CASARTGRTYNEQFF.

The J gene is TRBJ1-1, the V gene TRBV30, with no clear D. The CDR3 is 13 amino acids. Germline loops: CDR1 GTSNPN, CDR2 SVGIG (reference sequence). The V end lost 2 bases, the J end lost 0 bases, and 7 bases lay between the germline ends. CDR3 nucleotides: TGTGCCTGGAGTCGGGCAGTGAACACTGAAGCTTTCTTT. Translation: CAWSRAVNTEAFF. Combining the CDR3 with reference TRBV30 and TRBJ1-1 gives the whole variable domain SQTIHQWPATLVQPVGSPLSLECTVEGTSNPNLYWYRQAAGRGLQLLFYSVGIGQISSEVPQNLSASRPQDRQFILSSKKLLLSDSGFYLCAWSRAVNTEAFFGQGTRLTVV.

The genes are TRBV30 and TRBJ1-1, with D uncertain. The CDR3 sequence is 11 residues long. V was trimmed by 7 bases and J by 1 base, leaving 7 bases between them. Germline values: CDR1 GTSNPN, CDR2 SVGIG (reference sequence). The CDR3 sequence: CASIKNTEAFF. DNA for the CDR3: TGTGCCTCTATTAAGAACACTGAAGCTTTCTTT.